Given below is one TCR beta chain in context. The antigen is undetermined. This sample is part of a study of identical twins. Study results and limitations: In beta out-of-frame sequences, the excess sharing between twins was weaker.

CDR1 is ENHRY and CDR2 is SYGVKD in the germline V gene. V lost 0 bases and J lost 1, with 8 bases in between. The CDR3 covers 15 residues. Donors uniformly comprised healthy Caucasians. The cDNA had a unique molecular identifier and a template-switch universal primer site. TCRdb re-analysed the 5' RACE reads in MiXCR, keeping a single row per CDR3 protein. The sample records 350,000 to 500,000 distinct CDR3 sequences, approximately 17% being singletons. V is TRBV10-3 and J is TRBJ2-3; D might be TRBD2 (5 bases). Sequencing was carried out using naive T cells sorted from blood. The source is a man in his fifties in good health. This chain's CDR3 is CAISESLARTDTQYF. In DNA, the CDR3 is TGTGCCATCAGTGAGTCCCTAGCTCGCACAGATACGCAGTATTTT.